The sequence of this T cell receptor beta chain was determined in a study of T cell repertoires in cytomegalovirus infection. As for the study in general: Through public TCR beta signatures, both CMV infection and matching HLA type were indicated. Study-level results: Across the ex vivo response, the dominant clonotypes were HLA-C-restricted CMV-specific TCR beta clonotypes. Carriage of CMV together with the relevant HLA was identifiable through cumulative public TCR beta family frequency.

This clonotype was counted at least ten times. The antigen remains unidentified. TCRdb independently ran MiXCR on the reads; one entry per CDR3 protein. The sample shows under 200,000 distinct CDR3 sequences, 7.5% to 10% of them seen only once. The CDR3 is 15 amino acids. V was trimmed by 2 bases and J by 2 bases, leaving 9 bases between them. CDR1 MNHEY and CDR2 SVGEGT come from the germline V gene. The clonotype originates from a human donor in good health (CMV status not recorded). Some clones in this sample may be carry-over from other donors' samples. The chain combines TRBV6-2 or TRBV6-3 with TRBJ2-2; no definite D call. Sequencing was done on a sample of PBMCs. CDR3 sequence: CASSYTAQNTGELFF. In nucleotides, the CDR3 is TGTGCCAGCAGTTACACAGCGCAAAACACCGGGGAGCTGTTTTTT.